In this sample, the clone carrying this T cell receptor beta chain turned up a few times. The antigen remains unidentified. In TCRdb, the reads were re-called with MiXCR into one record per CDR3 protein. The repertoire holds about 470,000 distinct CDR3 sequences, with about 39% as singletons. This specimen comes from a study of T cell repertoires in cytomegalovirus infection. Points from the study as a whole: Cumulative public TCR beta family frequency identified CMV carriers with the relevant HLA.

V was shortened by 0 bases and J by 3 bases, with 15 bases between the two germline ends. Germline values: CDR1 LGHNA, CDR2 YNFKEQ. The CDR3 sequence is 16 residues long. The source of this sequence is a human donor in good health (CMV status not recorded). Some clones in this sample may be carry-over from other donors' samples. This sample comprised cultured PBMCs, obtained from culture after CMV antigen stimulation. This chain joins TRBV4-2 and TRBJ2-7, with D maybe TRBD1 (6 bases). Here the CDR3 DNA reads TGTGCCAGCAGCCAAGACGGTGGGGGCGTGTTCTACGAGCAGTACTTC. Translating it yields CASSQDGGGVFYEQYF.